The 26 T cell receptor beta chains in this list originate from one sample, sequenced in a study of blood T cell repertoires in COVID-19. Sequencing used immunoSEQ multiplex PCR; TCRdb keeps in-frame clones, though not all of them. Of approximately 63,000 clones in the sample, about 86% were seen once. The sample consisted of peripheral blood. The receptors here all came from a woman of 80 years or more with active COVID-19.

The chain recombines TRBV5-1 with TRBJ2-2; no firm D call. The CDR3 covers 15 residues. Trimming cost V 5 bases and J 0 bases, with 11 bases left between them. In germline, CDR1 is SGHRS, CDR2 YFSETQ. The CDR3 DNA sequence: TGCGCCAGCAGTCAGGTAGAAACGAACACCGGGGAGCTGTTTTTT. Amino acids: CASSQVETNTGELFF.

Only one count was recorded for this clone. The gene calls are TRBV27 and TRBJ2-3; the match to TRBD2 covers 13 bases. Unmatched junction bases numbered 3, after V lost 6 bases and J lost 6 bases. The CDR3 consists of 14 residues. Germline V gene data show CDR1 as MNHEY and CDR2 as SMNVEV (reference sequence). CDR3 nucleotide sequence: TGTGCCAGCAGGACACTAGCGGGGGGGGATACGCAGTATTTT. The encoded protein is CASRTLAGGDTQYF.

V gene TRBV7-2 combines with J gene TRBJ1-5; perhaps TRBD1 as D (6 bases). CDR1 and CDR2 from the germline V gene are SGHTA and FQGNSA. CDR3 length: 14 amino acids. Deletions cut 2 bases from V and 4 bases from J, with 9 bases between. The CDR3 nucleotides read TGTGCCAGCAGCTTATTAACAGGGAATCAGCCCCAGCATTTT. Amino acid sequence: CASSLLTGNQPQHF.

The chain recombines TRBV7-6 with TRBJ2-2; 10 positions agree with TRBD2. This CDR3 is 19 amino acids long. After removal of 5 bases from V and 7 bases from J, the junction contained 19 bases not matched to a gene. Germline-derived CDR1 and CDR2 are SGHVS and FNYEAQ. CDR3: CASSPRPQPTSGEGGELFF. For the CDR3, the DNA is TGTGCCAGCAGCCCCCGGCCCCAACCTACTAGCGGGGAGGGCGGGGAGCTGTTTTTT. The complete variable domain, with remaining parts taken from reference TRBV7-6 and TRBJ2-2, reads GAGVSQSPRYKVTKRGQDVALRCDPISGHVSLYWYRQALGQGPEFLTYFNYEAQQDKSGLPNDRFSAERPEGSISTLTIQRTEQRDSAMYRCASSPRPQPTSGEGGELFFGEGSRLTVL.

The chain couples TRBV5-6 to TRBJ1-4; D not resolved. The CDR3 loop spans 16 amino acids. Germline lookup yields CDR1 SGHDT and CDR2 YYEEEE. Trimming left V 0 bases short and J 7 bases short, with 16 bases between. This CDR3 is CASSLAGVLTTEKLFF. CDR3 nucleotides: TGTGCCAGCAGCTTGGCAGGTGTCCTGACCACTGAAAAACTGTTTTTT.

The chain uses TRBV29-1 and TRBJ2-2; maybe TRBD1 (5 bases). This CDR3 spans 14 amino acids. Between the trimmed V and J ends, which lost 7 bases and 2 bases, there was a span of 14 bases. Germline CDR1 is SQVTM and CDR2 is ANQGSEA. The CDR3 DNA is TGCAGCGCCGTGACAGAACTTAACACCGGGGAGCTGTTTTTT. Its translation: CSAVTELNTGELFF.

This clone has a single count. This chain uses TRBV19 with TRBJ2-1, with a tentative D call TRBD2 (5 bases). Between the trimmed V and J ends, which lost 9 bases and 6 bases, there was a span of 18 bases. CDR1 is LNHDA, CDR2 SQIVND, per germline (reference sequence). This CDR3 region has 14 residues. The CDR3 protein is CASRKGEGSNEQFF. DNA of the CDR3: TGTGCCAGCCGCAAGGGAGAGGGATCCAATGAGCAGTTCTTC.

The chain recombines TRBV4-3 with TRBJ2-2, with TRBD1 as a possible D gene (6 bases). CDR3 length equals 14 residues. Trimming pared 0 bases from V and 5 bases from J, leaving 7 bases between. CDR1 LGHNA and CDR2 YSLEER come from the germline V gene. DNA of the CDR3: TGCGCCAGCAGCCAAGAGGACAGAACCGGGGAGCTGTTTTTT. Its translation is CASSQEDRTGELFF.

The DNA of the CDR3 is TGTGCCAGCAGCCCATACGGACAGGGGGCTTTCTTT. It codes for CASSPYGQGAFF. This sequence joins TRBV9 and TRBJ1-1, with 9 bases matching TRBD1. The CDR3 loop spans 12 amino acids. Germline CDR1 and CDR2: SGDLS and YYNGEE. The V and J ends lost 4 bases and 11 bases, in that order; junction bases with no gene match: 6.

The chain combines TRBV19 with TRBJ2-5; 8 bases map to TRBD2. The V gene's germline CDR1 is LNHDA and CDR2 SQIVND (reference sequence). Unmatched junction bases numbered 10, after V lost 5 bases and J lost 2 bases. The CDR3 extends over 16 amino acids. CDR3 loop: CASSLIAGLGQETQYF. CDR3 in DNA: TGTGCCAGTAGTCTAATAGCGGGGCTTGGGCAAGAGACCCAGTACTTC.

The V gene is TRBV9, the J gene TRBJ2-5; the match to TRBD2 covers 8 bases. V shed 4 bases and J 5 bases; nucleotides not matched to a gene: 4. Germline loops: CDR1 SGDLS, CDR2 YYNGEE. The CDR3 sequence is 13 residues long. The CDR3 reads CASSRGGQETQYF. CDR3 DNA sequence: TGTGCCAGCAGCCGGGGGGGGCAGGAGACCCAGTACTTC.

The chain joins TRBV5-4 to TRBJ1-5; D may be TRBD1 (5 bases). CDR1 and CDR2 (germline): SGHNT, YYREEE (reference sequence). Trimming stripped 4 bases from V and 3 bases from J, with 14 bases between. This CDR3 has 15 amino acids. The CDR3 here is CASSEEPTANQPQHF. The CDR3 DNA is TGTGCCAGCAGCGAGGAACCGACAGCCAATCAGCCCCAGCATTTT.

The chain joins TRBV5-1 to TRBJ2-3; TRBD2 might be the D (7 bases). Trimming pared 0 bases from V and 0 bases from J, leaving 14 bases between. Germline loops: CDR1 SGHRS, CDR2 YFSETQ. The CDR3 length is 17 residues. In nucleotides, the CDR3 is TGCGCCAGCAGCTTGGGTGGGGGGGCCTTAAGCACAGATACGCAGTATTTT. Encoded protein: CASSLGGGALSTDTQYF.

The chain links TRBV18 to TRBJ2-3, with 7 positions matching TRBD2. V was clipped by 3 bases and J by 6 bases; unmatched bases: 3. The V gene's germline CDR1 is KGHSH and CDR2 LQKENI. This CDR3 region has 13 residues. CDR3 residues: CASSPRLADTQYF. DNA of the CDR3: TGTGCCAGCTCACCGCGACTAGCTGATACGCAGTATTTT.

The chain employs TRBV28 and TRBJ1-6; 7 bases agree with TRBD1. The CDR3 length is 15 residues. Germline trimming cut 5 bases from V and 9 bases from J; bases unmatched to any gene: 10. From germline, CDR1 is MDHEN and CDR2 SYDVKM. CDR3 DNA: TGTGCCAGCAGTGCTTTACAGGGGAGACGTTCACCCCTCCACTTT. Translating gives CASSALQGRRSPLHF. The full variable domain, rest sourced from reference TRBV28 and TRBJ1-6, is DVKVTQSSRYLVKRTGEKVFLECVQDMDHENMFWYRQDPGLGLRLIYFSYDVKMKEKGDIPEGYSVSREKKERFSLILESASTNQTSMYLCASSALQGRRSPLHFGNGTRLTVT.

The chain joins TRBV11-2 to TRBJ1-1; D gene uncertain. V was shortened by 1 base and J by 6 bases, with 9 bases between the two germline ends. Germline loops: CDR1 SGHAT, CDR2 FQNNGV. CDR3 size: 13 residues. Here the CDR3 DNA reads TGTGCCAGCAGCTTAGGCGGGTCAGCTGAAGCTTTCTTT. This translates into CASSLGGSAEAFF. Full variable domain (remainder filled in from reference TRBV11-2 and TRBJ1-1): EAGVAQSPRYKIIEKRQSVAFWCNPISGHATLYWYQQILGQGPKLLIQFQNNGVVDDSQLPKDRFSAERLKGVDSTLKIQPAKLEDSAVYLCASSLGGSAEAFFGQGTRLTVV.

The genes are TRBV24-1 and TRBJ1-5; TRBD1 matches at 8 bases. CDR1 and CDR2 from the germline V gene are KGHDR and SFDVKD. CDR3 length equals 14 residues. The junction had 3 bases not matched to a gene; V was cut back by 4 bases and J by 5 bases. The CDR3 DNA follows: TGTGCCACCAGTGAGTCAGGGGGCGATCAGCCCCAGCATTTT. Its protein product is CATSESGGDQPQHF.

V usage is TRBV7-9 and J usage is TRBJ2-6; 9 bases line up with TRBD2. Germline V lookup: CDR1 SEHNR, CDR2 FQNEAQ (reference sequence). With V trimmed by 5 bases and J by 1 base, 12 bases remained unmatched. CDR3 size: 19 residues. The CDR3 nucleotides are TGTGCCAGCAGCGCGAGGTCGGCGGGGGGGCTTTCTGGGGCCAACGTCCTGACTTTC. It specifies CASSARSAGGLSGANVLTF.

This chain connects TRBV7-2 to TRBJ2-1; 8 bases line up with TRBD1. The CDR3 is made up of 16 amino acids. V lost 5 bases, J lost 1 base, and 7 bases stayed unmatched. Germline assignment: CDR1 SGHTA and CDR2 FQGNSA. This CDR3 reads CASSPTGTGSYNEQFF. The CDR3 DNA sequence: TGTGCCAGCAGCCCCACCGGGACAGGATCCTACAATGAGCAGTTCTTC.

The DNA of the CDR3 is TGTGCCAGCAGTTACGACCCGAGGGGCTACACCTTC. Amino acid sequence: CASSYDPRGYTF. The chain recombines TRBV6-2 or TRBV6-3 with TRBJ1-2; no reliable D call. This CDR3 is built from 12 residues. The ends were cut back, 2 bases at V and 8 bases at J, with 9 bases in the middle. CDR1 is MNHEY and CDR2 is SVGEGT in the germline V gene.

The rearrangement joins TRBV29-1 to TRBJ2-7; D possibly corresponds to TRBD1 (6 bases). Trimming removed 7 bases from V and 0 bases from J, with 10 bases in between. Germline V gene sequence: CDR1 SQVTM, CDR2 ANQGSEA. This CDR3 region has 12 residues. CDR3 in amino acids: CSARDNSYEQYF. The DNA for the CDR3 is TGCAGCGCACGGGACAACTCCTACGAGCAGTACTTC.

The chain uses TRBV13 and TRBJ2-3; 13 positions agree with TRBD2. The CDR3 is 18 residues long. Per the germline V gene, CDR1 is PRHDT and CDR2 is FYEKMQ (reference sequence). Trimming at V came to 3 bases and at J to 2 bases, leaving 8 bases not matched to a gene. The chain's CDR3 is CASSFRTSGGWDTDTQYF. CDR3 in DNA: TGTGCCAGCAGCTTTCGGACTAGCGGGGGTTGGGACACAGATACGCAGTATTTT.

The chain employs TRBV9 and TRBJ2-1; TRBD2 aligns across 10 bases. After removal of 0 bases from V and 0 bases from J, the junction contained 15 bases not matched to a gene. Looked up from germline, CDR1 is SGDLS and CDR2 is YYNGEE. The length of the CDR3 is 21 residues. Here the CDR3 DNA reads TGTGCCAGCAGCGTAGCTTCGGCTAGCGGGGGCCTACTACCCTCCTACAATGAGCAGTTCTTC. It yields the protein CASSVASASGGLLPSYNEQFF. The full variable domain, completed using reference TRBV9 and TRBJ2-1, is DSGVTQTPKHLITATGQRVTLRCSPRSGDLSVYWYQQSLDQGLQFLIQYYNGEERAKGNILERFSAQQFPDLHSELNLSSLELGDSALYFCASSVASASGGLLPSYNEQFFGPGTRLTVL.

The chain couples TRBV28 to TRBJ2-7, with 9 bases that match TRBD1. CDR3 size: 15 residues. The junction had 13 bases not matched to a gene; V was cut back by 7 bases and J by 6 bases. CDR1 is MDHEN and CDR2 is SYDVKM in the germline V gene. CDR3 sequence: CASKRLGTGYSEQYF. Written as DNA, the CDR3 is TGTGCCAGCAAGCGTCTGGGGACAGGGTATAGCGAGCAGTACTTC.

The chain uses TRBV28 and TRBJ2-5, with D perhaps TRBD1 (7 bases). There are 15 residues in the CDR3. Trimming left V 4 bases short and J 4 bases short, with 16 bases between. CDR1 MDHEN and CDR2 SYDVKM come from the germline V gene. CDR3 DNA: TGTGCCAGCAGTTCGCCCGGGACAGCGGGAGAGACCCAGTACTTC. It is translated as CASSSPGTAGETQYF.

The rearrangement joins TRBV18 to TRBJ2-2; TRBD2 is a possible D gene (5 bases). The germline V and J ends were trimmed by 5 bases and 2 bases, with 9 bases remaining between them. The CDR3 is made up of 14 amino acids. CDR1 is KGHSH, CDR2 LQKENI, per germline. This CDR3 reads CASSRWTNTGELFF. CDR3 DNA: TGTGCCAGCTCAAGGTGGACTAACACCGGGGAGCTGTTTTTT.